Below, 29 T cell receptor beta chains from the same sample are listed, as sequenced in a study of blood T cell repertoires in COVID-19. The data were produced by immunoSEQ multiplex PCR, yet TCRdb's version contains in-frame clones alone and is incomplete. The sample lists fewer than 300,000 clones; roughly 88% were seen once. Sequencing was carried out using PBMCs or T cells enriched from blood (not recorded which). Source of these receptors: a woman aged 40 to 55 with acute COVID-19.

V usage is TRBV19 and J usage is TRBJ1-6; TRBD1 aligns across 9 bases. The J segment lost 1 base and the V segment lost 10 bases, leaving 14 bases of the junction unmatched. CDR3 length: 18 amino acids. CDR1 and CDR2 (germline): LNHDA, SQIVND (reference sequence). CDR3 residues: CANFPGQGLGSYNSPLHF. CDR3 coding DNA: TGTGCCAATTTCCCGGGACAGGGTTTAGGGTCCTATAATTCACCCCTCCACTTT.

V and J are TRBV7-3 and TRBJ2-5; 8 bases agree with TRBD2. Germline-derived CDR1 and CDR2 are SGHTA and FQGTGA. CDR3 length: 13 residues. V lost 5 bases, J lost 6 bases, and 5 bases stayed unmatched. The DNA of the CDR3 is TGTGCCAGCAGCCCCGGGGGGGGTCAGACCCAGTACTTC. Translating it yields CASSPGGGQTQYF.

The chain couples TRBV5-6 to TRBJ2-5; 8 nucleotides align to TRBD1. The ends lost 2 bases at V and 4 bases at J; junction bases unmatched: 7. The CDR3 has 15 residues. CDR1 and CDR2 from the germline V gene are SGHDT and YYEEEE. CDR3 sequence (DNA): TGTGCCAGCAGCTTAGGTGGCAGGGGGCGAGAGACCCAGTACTTC. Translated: CASSLGGRGRETQYF. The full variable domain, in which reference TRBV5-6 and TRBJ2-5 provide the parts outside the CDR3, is DAGVTQSPTHLIKTRGQQVTLRCSPKSGHDTVSWYQQALGQGPQFIFQYYEEEERQRGNFPDRFSGHQFPNYSSELNVNALLLGDSALYLCASSLGGRGRETQYFGPGTRLLVL.

CDR3: CASSTVKNRGFKKPQHF. The CDR3 nucleotides are TGTGCCAGTAGTACCGTCAAAAATAGGGGGTTCAAGAAGCCCCAGCATTTT. The chain uses TRBV19 and TRBJ1-5; a weak D match, TRBD1 (6 bases). The CDR3 contains 17 residues. Looked up from germline, CDR1 is LNHDA and CDR2 is SQIVND (reference sequence). V lost 4 bases to trimming and J lost 8 bases, with 24 bases between them.

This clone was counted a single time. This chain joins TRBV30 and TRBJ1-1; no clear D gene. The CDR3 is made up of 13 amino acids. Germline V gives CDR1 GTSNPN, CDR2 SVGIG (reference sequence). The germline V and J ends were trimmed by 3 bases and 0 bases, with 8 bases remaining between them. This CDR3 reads CAWSRDMNTEAFF. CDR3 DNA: TGTGCCTGGAGCAGAGACATGAACACTGAAGCTTTCTTT.

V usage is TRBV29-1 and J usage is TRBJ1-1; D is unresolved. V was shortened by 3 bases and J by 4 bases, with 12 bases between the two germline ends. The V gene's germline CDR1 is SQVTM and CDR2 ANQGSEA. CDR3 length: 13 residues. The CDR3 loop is CSVESGIGTEAFF. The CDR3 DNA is TGCAGCGTTGAGTCGGGAATCGGCACTGAAGCTTTCTTT. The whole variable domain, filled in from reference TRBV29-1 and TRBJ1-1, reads SAVISQKPSRDICQRGTSLTIQCQVDSQVTMMFWYRQQPGQSLTLIATANQGSEATYESGFVIDKFPISRPNLTFSTLTVSNMSPEDSSIYLCSVESGIGTEAFFGQGTRLTVV.

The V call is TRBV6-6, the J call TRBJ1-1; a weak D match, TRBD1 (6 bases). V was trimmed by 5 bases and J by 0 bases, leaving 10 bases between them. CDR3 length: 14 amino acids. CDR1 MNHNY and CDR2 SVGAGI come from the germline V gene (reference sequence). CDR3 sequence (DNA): TGTGCCAGCAGTGATACAGGGTTGAACACTGAAGCTTTCTTT. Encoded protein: CASSDTGLNTEAFF.

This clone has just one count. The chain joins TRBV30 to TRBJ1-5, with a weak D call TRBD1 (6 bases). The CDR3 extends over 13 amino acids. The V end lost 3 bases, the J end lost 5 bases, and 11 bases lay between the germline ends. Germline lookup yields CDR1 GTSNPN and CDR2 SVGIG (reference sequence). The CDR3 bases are TGTGCCTGGAGCAGGGGCTCGGATCAGCCCCAGCATTTT. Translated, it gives CAWSRGSDQPQHF.

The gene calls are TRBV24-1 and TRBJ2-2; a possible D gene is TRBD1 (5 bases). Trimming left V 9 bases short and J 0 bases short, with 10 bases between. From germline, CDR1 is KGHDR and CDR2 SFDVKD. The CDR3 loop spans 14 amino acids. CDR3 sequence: CATCGHTNTGELFF. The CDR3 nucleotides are TGTGCCACCTGTGGACATACGAACACCGGGGAGCTGTTTTTT.

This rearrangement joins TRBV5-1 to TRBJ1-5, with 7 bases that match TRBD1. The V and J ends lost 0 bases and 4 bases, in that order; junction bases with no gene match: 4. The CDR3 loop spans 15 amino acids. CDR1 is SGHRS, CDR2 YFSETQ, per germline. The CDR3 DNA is TGCGCCAGCAGCTTGGAGGGGGCGGAAAATCAGCCCCAGCATTTT. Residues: CASSLEGAENQPQHF.

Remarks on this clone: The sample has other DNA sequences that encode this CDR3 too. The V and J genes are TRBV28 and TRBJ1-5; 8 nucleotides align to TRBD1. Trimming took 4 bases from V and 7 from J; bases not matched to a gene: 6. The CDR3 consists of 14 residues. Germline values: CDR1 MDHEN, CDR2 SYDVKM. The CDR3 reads CASSSTGGRQPQHF. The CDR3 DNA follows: TGTGCCAGCAGTTCCACAGGGGGACGACAGCCCCAGCATTTT.

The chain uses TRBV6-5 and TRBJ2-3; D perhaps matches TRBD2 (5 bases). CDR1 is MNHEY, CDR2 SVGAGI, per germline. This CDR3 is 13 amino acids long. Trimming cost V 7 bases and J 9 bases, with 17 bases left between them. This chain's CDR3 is CASTLLGSATQYF. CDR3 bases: TGTGCCAGCACCCTACTAGGCTCCGCAACGCAGTATTTT.

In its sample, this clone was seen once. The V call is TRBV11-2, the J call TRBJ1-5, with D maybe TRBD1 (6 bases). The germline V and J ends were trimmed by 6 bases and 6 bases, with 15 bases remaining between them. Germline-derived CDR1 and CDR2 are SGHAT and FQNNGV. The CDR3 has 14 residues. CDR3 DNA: TGTGCCAGCAGTTTAAACAGGGAGGGTCAGCCCCAGCATTTT. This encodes CASSLNREGQPQHF.

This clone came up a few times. The CDR3 region is CASSGGDRGHLNEQFF. The CDR3 nucleotides read TGTGCCAGCAGCGGGGGAGACAGGGGGCATTTAAATGAGCAGTTCTTC. V usage is TRBV5-4 and J usage is TRBJ2-1, with 10 positions matching TRBD1. After removal of 4 bases from V and 7 bases from J, the junction contained 11 bases not matched to a gene. This CDR3 spans 16 amino acids. From germline, CDR1 is SGHNT and CDR2 YYREEE (reference sequence).

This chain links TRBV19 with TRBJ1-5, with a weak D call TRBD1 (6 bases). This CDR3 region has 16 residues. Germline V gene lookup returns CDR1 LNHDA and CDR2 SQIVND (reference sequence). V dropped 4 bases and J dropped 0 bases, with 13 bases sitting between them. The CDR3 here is CASSTHRDGSNQPQHF. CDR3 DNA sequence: TGTGCCAGTAGTACCCACAGGGACGGTAGCAATCAGCCCCAGCATTTT.

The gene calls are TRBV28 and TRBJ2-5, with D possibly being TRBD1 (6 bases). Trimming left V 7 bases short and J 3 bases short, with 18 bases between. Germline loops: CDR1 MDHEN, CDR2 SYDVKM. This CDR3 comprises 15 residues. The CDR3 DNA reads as TGTGCCAGCACTTCAAGGGGGAGAAGAAAAGAGACCCAGTACTTC. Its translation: CASTSRGRRKETQYF.

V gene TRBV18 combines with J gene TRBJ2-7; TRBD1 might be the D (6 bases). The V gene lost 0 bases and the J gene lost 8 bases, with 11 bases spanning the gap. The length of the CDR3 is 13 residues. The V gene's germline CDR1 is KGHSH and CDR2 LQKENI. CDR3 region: CASSPPAGAKQYF. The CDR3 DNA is TGTGCCAGCTCACCACCGGCAGGGGCTAAGCAGTACTTC.

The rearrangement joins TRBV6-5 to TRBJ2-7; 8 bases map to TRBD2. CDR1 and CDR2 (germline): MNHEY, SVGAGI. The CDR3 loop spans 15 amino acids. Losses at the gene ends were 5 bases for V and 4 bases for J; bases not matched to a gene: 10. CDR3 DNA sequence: TGTGCCAGCAGTAGTAGGAGCGGGAGTGTGTACGAGCAGTACTTC. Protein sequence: CASSSRSGSVYEQYF.

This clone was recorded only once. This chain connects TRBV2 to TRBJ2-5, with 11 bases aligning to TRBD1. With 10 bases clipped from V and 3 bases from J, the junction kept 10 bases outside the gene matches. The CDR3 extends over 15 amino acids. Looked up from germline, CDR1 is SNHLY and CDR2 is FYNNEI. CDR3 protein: CATQMGTGGKETQYF. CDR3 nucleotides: TGTGCCACCCAGATGGGGACAGGGGGAAAAGAGACCCAGTACTTC.

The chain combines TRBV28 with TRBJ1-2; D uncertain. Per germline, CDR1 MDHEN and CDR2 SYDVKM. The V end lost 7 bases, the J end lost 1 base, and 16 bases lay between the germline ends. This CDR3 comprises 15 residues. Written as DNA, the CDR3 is TGTGCCAGCACCCCCCTTTTGGAGCTTAACTATGGCTACACCTTC. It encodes CASTPLLELNYGYTF.

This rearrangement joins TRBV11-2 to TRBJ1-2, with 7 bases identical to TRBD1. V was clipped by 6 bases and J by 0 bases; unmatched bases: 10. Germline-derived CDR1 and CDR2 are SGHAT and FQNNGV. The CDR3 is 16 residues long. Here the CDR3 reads CASRGDSREPNYGYTF. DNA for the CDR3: TGTGCCAGCAGAGGGGACAGCCGAGAACCTAACTATGGCTACACCTTC.

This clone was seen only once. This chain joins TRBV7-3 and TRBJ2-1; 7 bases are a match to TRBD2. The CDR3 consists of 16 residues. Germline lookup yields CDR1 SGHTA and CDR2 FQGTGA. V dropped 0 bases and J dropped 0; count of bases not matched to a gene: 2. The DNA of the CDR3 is TGTGCCAGCAGCTTAACCGGGGGGAGCTCCTACAATGAGCAGTTCTTC. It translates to CASSLTGGSSYNEQFF.

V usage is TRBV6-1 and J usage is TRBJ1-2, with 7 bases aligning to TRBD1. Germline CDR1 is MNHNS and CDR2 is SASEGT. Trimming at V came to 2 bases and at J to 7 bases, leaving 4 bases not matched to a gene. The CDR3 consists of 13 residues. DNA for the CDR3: TGTGCCAGCAGTGAAACAGGGGCTGGTGGCTACACCTTC. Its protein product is CASSETGAGGYTF.

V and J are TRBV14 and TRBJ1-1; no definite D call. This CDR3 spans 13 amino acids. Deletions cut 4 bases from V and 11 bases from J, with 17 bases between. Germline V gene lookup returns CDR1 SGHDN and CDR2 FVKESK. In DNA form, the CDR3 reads TGTGCCAGCAGCCTCCTAGGCGCTAGTGGGGCTTTCTTT. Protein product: CASSLLGASGAFF.

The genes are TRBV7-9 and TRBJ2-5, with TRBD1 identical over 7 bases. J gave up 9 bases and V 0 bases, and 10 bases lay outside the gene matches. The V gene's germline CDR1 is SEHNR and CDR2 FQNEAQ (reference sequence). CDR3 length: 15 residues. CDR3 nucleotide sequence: TGTGCCAGCAGCTTAGCTTCGACAGGGAGTGAGGCCCAGTACTTC. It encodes CASSLASTGSEAQYF.

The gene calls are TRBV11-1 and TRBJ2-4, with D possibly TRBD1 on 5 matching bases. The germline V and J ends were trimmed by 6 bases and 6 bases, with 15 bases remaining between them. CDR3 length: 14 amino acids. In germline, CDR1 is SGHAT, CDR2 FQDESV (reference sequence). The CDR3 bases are TGTGCCAGCAGTCGACAGAATTTAGGAAACATTCAGTACTTC. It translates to CASSRQNLGNIQYF.

Here the CDR3 reads CASSLAGQGDNSPLHF. The CDR3 coding sequence is TGTGCCAGCAGCTTGGCGGGACAGGGTGATAATTCACCCCTCCACTTT. V gene TRBV5-6 combines with J gene TRBJ1-6, with 9 nucleotides matching TRBD1. This CDR3 contains 16 residues. J lost 5 bases, V lost 0 bases, and 3 bases had no gene match. Looked up from germline, CDR1 is SGHDT and CDR2 is YYEEEE.

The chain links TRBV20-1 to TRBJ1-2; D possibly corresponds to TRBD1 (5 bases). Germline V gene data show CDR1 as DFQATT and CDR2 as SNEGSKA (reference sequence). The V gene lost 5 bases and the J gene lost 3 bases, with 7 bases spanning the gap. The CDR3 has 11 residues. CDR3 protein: CSAPGYYGYTF. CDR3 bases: TGCAGTGCTCCAGGGTACTATGGCTACACCTTC.

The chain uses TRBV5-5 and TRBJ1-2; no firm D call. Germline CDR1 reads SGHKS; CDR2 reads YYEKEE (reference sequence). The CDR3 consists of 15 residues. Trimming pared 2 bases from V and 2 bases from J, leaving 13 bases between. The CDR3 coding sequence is TGTGCCAGCAGCTTAATGGGCACATTAAACTATGGCTACACCTTC. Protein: CASSLMGTLNYGYTF.